Listed here are 23 T cell receptor beta chains from one sample, sequenced in a study of T-cell reconstitution after alpha-beta-depleted transplantation in children. A library of TCRbeta sequences, prepared with unique molecular identifiers, was generated. Using its own MiXCR run on the PCR reads, TCRdb lists one record per CDR3 protein. The sample carries approximately 520,000 distinct CDR3 sequences, about an eighth recorded once. Sequenced here: PBMCs, mostly from graft donor cells, sampled 180 days after TCRalphabeta/CD19-depleted stem cell transplant. These receptors originate from a female patient aged 2-10 years who had a stem cell transplant for aplastic anemia, so the T cells may come from the graft donor.

This clonotype appeared many times. The V gene is TRBV29-1, the J gene TRBJ1-1; no clear D. The CDR3 is 12 amino acids. The V gene lost 8 bases and the J gene lost 11 bases, with 21 bases spanning the gap. The germline CDR1 and CDR2 sequences are SQVTM and ANQGSEA. CDR3 nucleotides: TGCAGCCCGGGAAGGGCAGCCCCCGGCGCTTTCTTT. This gives the protein CSPGRAAPGAFF.

The J gene is TRBJ2-3, the V gene TRBV7-6; D remains ambiguous. The V end was cut by 2 bases, the J end by 4 bases, with 7 bases between. CDR3 length: 13 residues. From germline, CDR1 is SGHVS and CDR2 FNYEAQ. Here the CDR3 reads CASSLPQPDTQYF. In DNA, the CDR3 is TGTGCCAGCAGCTTACCCCAACCAGATACGCAGTATTTT.

J is TRBJ1-3 and V is TRBV6-1; no definite D call. The germline CDR1 and CDR2 sequences are MNHNS and SASEGT. V was shortened by 7 bases and J by 0 bases, with 10 bases between the two germline ends. The CDR3 spans 14 residues. This CDR3 reads CASTLGSSGNTIYF. CDR3 coding DNA: TGTGCCAGCACCTTGGGGAGCTCTGGAAACACCATATATTTT.

V is TRBV27 and J is TRBJ2-7; TRBD2 is a possible D gene (5 bases). The CDR3 runs 15 residues. Germline CDR1 and CDR2: MNHEY and SMNVEV (reference sequence). V was clipped by 6 bases and J by 0 bases, with 15 bases between them. CDR3 region: CASSPTAASSYEQYV. CDR3 bases: TGTGCCAGCAGCCCCACAGCGGCCAGCTCCTACGAGCAGTACGTC.

This clonotype was picked up many times. The chain is built from TRBV12-3 or TRBV12-4 and TRBJ2-1; D assignment may be TRBD1 or TRBD2 (5 bases each). The CDR3 sequence is 17 residues long. V was trimmed by 4 bases and J by 8 bases, leaving 24 bases between them. CDR3 DNA: TGTGCCAGCAGTTCCCTCCTCGGGGCGATGGGCGGTGATGAGCAGTTCTTC. As protein: CASSSLLGAMGGDEQFF.

The rearrangement joins TRBV7-9 to TRBJ2-1; D unclear. The CDR3 has 15 residues. Trimming took 5 bases from V and 3 from J, leaving 14 bases between them. Looked up from germline, CDR1 is SEHNR and CDR2 is FQNEAQ (reference sequence). In DNA, the CDR3 is TGTGCCAGCAGCCCGATTCCGCCCCTCTACAATGAGCAGTTCTTC. This sequence encodes CASSPIPPLYNEQFF.

This clonotype came up many times. The chain couples TRBV28 to TRBJ2-3; 8 nucleotides line up with TRBD1. Trimming at V came to 6 bases and at J to 5 bases, leaving 10 bases not matched to a gene. CDR3 length equals 15 residues. Germline V gene data show CDR1 as MDHEN and CDR2 as SYDVKM. The CDR3: CASRIYRGSRDTQYF. The CDR3 bases are TGTGCCAGCAGGATCTACAGGGGGTCGCGAGATACGCAGTATTTT.

The gene calls are TRBV12-3 or TRBV12-4 and TRBJ1-5; D perhaps matches TRBD1 (5 bases). The CDR3 has 13 residues. Trimming cost V 7 bases and J 6 bases, with 13 bases left between them. CDR3 in DNA: TGTGCCAGCACTCTAGGGGTTTTTCAGCCCCAGCATTTT. Residues: CASTLGVFQPQHF.

This clonotype was seen a handful of times. The chain uses TRBV29-1 and TRBJ2-3, with a tentative D call TRBD1 (7 bases). Per germline, CDR1 SQVTM and CDR2 ANQGSEA. Between the trimmed V and J ends, which lost 2 bases and 0 bases, there was a span of 15 bases. This CDR3 comprises 16 residues. The CDR3 sequence is CSVEHLQGRSTDTQYF. The CDR3 DNA reads as TGCAGCGTTGAACACCTACAGGGGAGGAGCACAGATACGCAGTATTTT.

The chain recombines TRBV9 with TRBJ1-1, with D possibly matching TRBD1 (6 bases). This CDR3 has 16 residues. The germline gives CDR1 SGDLS, CDR2 YYNGEE. The V and J ends lost 4 bases and 1 base respectively, with 17 bases between them. In nucleotides, the CDR3 is TGTGCCAGCAGCCCCCGGGACATGGGACCGAACACTGAAGCTTTCTTT. Translation: CASSPRDMGPNTEAFF. Complete variable domain (other parts from reference TRBV9 and TRBJ1-1): DSGVTQTPKHLITATGQRVTLRCSPRSGDLSVYWYQQSLDQGLQFLIQYYNGEERAKGNILERFSAQQFPDLHSELNLSSLELGDSALYFCASSPRDMGPNTEAFFGQGTRLTVV.

This clonotype was seen a handful of times. The chain has TRBV28 and TRBJ2-5; 7 nucleotides line up with TRBD1. J lost 1 base, V lost 6 bases, and 5 bases had no gene match. The CDR3 spans 14 residues. The germline CDR1 and CDR2 sequences are MDHEN and SYDVKM. The CDR3 DNA follows: TGTGCCAGCAGCTCGACAGGGATCCAAGAGACCCAGTACTTC. Its translation: CASSSTGIQETQYF. The full variable domain, its missing parts supplied by reference TRBV28 and TRBJ2-5, is DVKVTQSSRYLVKRTGEKVFLECVQDMDHENMFWYRQDPGLGLRLIYFSYDVKMKEKGDIPEGYSVSREKKERFSLILESASTNQTSMYLCASSSTGIQETQYFGPGTRLLVL.

This chain uses TRBV20-1 with TRBJ2-4; the match to TRBD2 covers 8 bases. CDR3 length: 16 amino acids. Germline V gene lookup returns CDR1 DFQATT and CDR2 SNEGSKA (reference sequence). Trimming removed 5 bases from V and 1 base from J; junction bases left unmatched: 10. The CDR3 spells CSAAREGPTAKNIQYF. CDR3 coding DNA: TGCAGTGCTGCTCGGGAGGGGCCTACGGCCAAAAACATTCAGTACTTC.

This chain links TRBV30 with TRBJ2-5, with 9 bases identical to TRBD1. Germline lookup yields CDR1 GTSNPN and CDR2 SVGIG (reference sequence). After removal of 4 bases from V and 3 bases from J, the junction contained 6 bases not matched to a gene. CDR3 length: 14 amino acids. This CDR3 is CAWIPGQGKETQYF. The CDR3 bases are TGTGCCTGGATTCCGGGACAGGGAAAAGAGACCCAGTACTTC.

V gene TRBV10-2 combines with J gene TRBJ1-2; TRBD1 matches at 7 bases. Per germline, CDR1 WSHSY and CDR2 SAAADI. Trimming at V came to 6 bases and at J to 1 base, leaving 5 bases not matched to a gene. The CDR3 runs 14 residues. CDR3 amino acids: CASRGQRVNYGYTF. Here the CDR3 DNA reads TGCGCCAGCAGGGGACAGAGGGTTAACTATGGCTACACCTTC.

CDR3 amino acids: CASSPSTGELFF. DNA for the CDR3: TGTGCCAGCTCACCAAGCACCGGGGAGCTGTTTTTT. The genes are TRBV18 and TRBJ2-2, with no clear D. The V and J ends lost 2 bases and 4 bases respectively, with 2 bases between them. Germline V gene sequence: CDR1 KGHSH, CDR2 LQKENI. The CDR3 is 12 amino acids.

This clonotype was detected a few times. The chain has TRBV5-1 and TRBJ2-1, with TRBD1 matching over 8 bases. Trimming removed 3 bases from V and 5 bases from J; junction bases left unmatched: 7. The CDR3 consists of 15 residues. CDR1 is SGHRS and CDR2 is YFSETQ in the germline V gene. CDR3 nucleotide sequence: TGCGCCAGCAGCTCGGACAGGGTTCCCAACAATGAGCAGTTCTTC. This codes for CASSSDRVPNNEQFF.

This clonotype was recorded a few times. The chain combines TRBV7-2 with TRBJ2-1, with D possibly called TRBD1 or TRBD2 (7 bases each). V was clipped by 5 bases and J by 4 bases, with 18 bases between them. CDR1 is SGHTA and CDR2 is FQGNSA in the germline V gene. The CDR3 has 16 amino acids. The CDR3 loop reads CASSPRGTAGYNEQFF. DNA for the CDR3: TGTGCCAGCAGCCCTCGGGGGACAGCGGGGTACAATGAGCAGTTCTTC.

The chain carries TRBV18 and TRBJ2-7, with TRBD1 identical over 7 bases. Germline-derived CDR1 and CDR2 are KGHSH and LQKENI. The ends lost 3 bases at V and 3 bases at J; junction bases unmatched: 2. The CDR3 loop spans 13 amino acids. CDR3 nucleotides: TGTGCCAGCTCACCTGGGACAGACTACGAGCAGTACGTC. Translated, it gives CASSPGTDYEQYV.

The chain recombines TRBV11-2 with TRBJ2-5, with 13 bases aligning to TRBD2. This CDR3 has 16 residues. J lost 2 bases, V lost 5 bases, and 5 bases had no gene match. Per the germline V gene, CDR1 is SGHAT and CDR2 is FQNNGV. The CDR3 DNA reads as TGTGCCAGCAGCCGGACTAGCGGGGGAGGGCAAGAGACCCAGTACTTC. Translation gives CASSRTSGGGQETQYF.

Many counts were recorded for this clonotype. CDR3 loop: CATSRDSLSNYGYTF. The CDR3 bases are TGTGCCACCAGCAGGGACAGCCTTTCTAACTATGGCTACACCTTC. This chain connects TRBV15 to TRBJ1-2; the D gene is possibly TRBD1 (6 bases). The length of the CDR3 is 15 residues. Trimming cost V 3 bases and J 0 bases, with 11 bases left between them. Germline loops: CDR1 LNHNV, CDR2 YYDKDF (reference sequence).

This clonotype was seen a handful of times. The V gene is TRBV12-3 or TRBV12-4, the J gene TRBJ1-1; 7 positions agree with TRBD1. CDR3 length equals 14 residues. Trimming took 6 bases from V and 2 from J; bases not matched to a gene: 6. CDR3 protein: CASRETGFNTEAFF. The CDR3 coding sequence is TGTGCCAGCAGGGAGACAGGGTTTAACACTGAAGCTTTCTTT.

The chain uses TRBV9 and TRBJ2-1; D call uncertain. Germline V gives CDR1 SGDLS, CDR2 YYNGEE. The V and J ends lost 3 bases and 3 bases respectively, with 19 bases between them. This CDR3 region has 17 residues. As DNA, the CDR3 is TGTGCCAGCAGCGCTTGGGGATCTCGGATAGACTACAATGAGCAGTTCTTC. Translated, it gives CASSAWGSRIDYNEQFF.

This chain links TRBV11-2 with TRBJ2-5, with TRBD2 matching over 11 bases. The CDR3 totals 16 residues. Trimming removed 6 bases from V and 9 bases from J; junction bases left unmatched: 15. Germline V gene sequence: CDR1 SGHAT, CDR2 FQNNGV. CDR3 protein: CASRAISGLAGGSQYF. CDR3 coding DNA: TGTGCCAGCAGGGCGATTAGCGGGCTAGCGGGAGGATCCCAGTACTTC.